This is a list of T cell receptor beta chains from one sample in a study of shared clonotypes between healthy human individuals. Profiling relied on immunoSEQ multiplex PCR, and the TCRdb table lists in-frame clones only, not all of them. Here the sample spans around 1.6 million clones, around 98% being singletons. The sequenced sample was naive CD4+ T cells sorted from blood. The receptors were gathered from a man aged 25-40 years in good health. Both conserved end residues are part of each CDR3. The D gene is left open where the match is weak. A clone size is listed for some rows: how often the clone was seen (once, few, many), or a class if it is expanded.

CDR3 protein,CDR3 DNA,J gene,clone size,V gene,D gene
CASSVEPTVSYEQYF,TGTGCCAGCAGCGTAGAACCGACAGTCTCCTACGAGCAGTACTTC,TRBJ2-7,-,TRBV9,-
CASTGTGEQYF,TGTGCCAGCACTGGGACGGGAGAGCAGTACTTC,TRBJ2-7,-,TRBV7-9,-
CASSEGKGRYGYTF,TGTGCCAGCAGTGAGGGTAAAGGGCGGTATGGCTACACCTTC,TRBJ1-2,-,TRBV6-1,-
CASSLASGTYEQYF,TGCGCCAGCAGCTTGGCTTCAGGGACCTACGAGCAGTACTTC,TRBJ2-7,-,TRBV5-1,-
CSVRRVGSYEQYF,TGCAGCGTTCGCCGGGTGGGTTCCTACGAGCAGTACTTC,TRBJ2-7,-,TRBV29-1,-
CASSQGLRVNEQFF,TGTGCCAGCAGCCAAGGGCTCCGGGTCAATGAGCAGTTCTTC,TRBJ2-1,-,TRBV14,-
CASSSRTLRVYNEQFF,TGTGCCAGCAGTTCAAGGACTTTGCGGGTGTACAATGAGCAGTTCTTC,TRBJ2-1,-,TRBV28,-
CASSLNKAQGRDEQYF,TGTGCCAGCAGCTTAAATAAGGCGCAGGGAAGGGACGAGCAGTACTTC,TRBJ2-7,-,TRBV11-3,-
CASSLPPGVNTGELFF,TGTGCCAGCAGCTTGCCCCCGGGAGTAAACACCGGGGAGCTGTTTTTT,TRBJ2-2,-,TRBV5-4,-
CASGTRGYEQYF,TGTGCCAGCGGGACTAGGGGCTACGAGCAGTACTTC,TRBJ2-7,-,TRBV19,TRBD2
CASSPLPGTGNTEAFF,TGTGCCAGCTCACCACTTCCCGGGACAGGGAACACTGAAGCTTTCTTT,TRBJ1-1,-,TRBV18,TRBD1
CASSTTGAGQRSRFNTEAFF,TGCGCCAGCAGCACGACAGGGGCAGGTCAACGGTCGAGGTTTAACACTGAAGCTTTCTTT,TRBJ1-1,-,TRBV5-1,TRBD1
CASSLSVGRAYEQYF,TGCGCCAGCAGCTTGTCAGTGGGAAGAGCCTACGAGCAGTACTTC,TRBJ2-7,-,TRBV5-1,-
CASSRQGNANYGYTF,TGTGCCAGCAGCAGGCAGGGGAACGCTAACTATGGCTACACCTTC,TRBJ1-2,-,TRBV5-4,-
CATSREKGTNYGYTF,TGTGCCACCAGCAGAGAGAAGGGTACTAACTATGGCTACACCTTC,TRBJ1-2,-,TRBV15,-
CASSWVPATNEKLFF,TGTGCCAGCAGCTGGGTACCTGCAACTAATGAAAAACTGTTTTTT,TRBJ1-4,-,TRBV5-5,-
CAISPDRVSNQPQHF,TGTGCCATCAGTCCCGACAGGGTGAGCAATCAGCCCCAGCATTTT,TRBJ1-5,-,TRBV10-3,TRBD1
CASSVTSGGPGYTF,TGTGCCAGCAGCGTAACCTCAGGGGGCCCTGGCTACACCTTC,TRBJ1-2,once,TRBV9,TRBD1
CASRPSGGLSYEQYF,TGTGCCAGCAGACCTAGCGGAGGGCTTTCCTACGAGCAGTACTTC,TRBJ2-7,-,TRBV6-6,TRBD2
CASSRDSLNEQFF,TGTGCCAGCAGTAGGGACTCACTTAATGAGCAGTTCTTC,TRBJ2-1,-,TRBV2,-
CASSLWGPLAGGYNEQFF,TGCGCCAGCAGCTTGTGGGGCCCATTAGCGGGAGGCTACAATGAGCAGTTCTTC,TRBJ2-1,-,TRBV5-1,TRBD2
CASSVESLGATDTQYF,TGTGCCAGCAGCGTAGAGTCCCTAGGAGCCACAGATACGCAGTATTTT,TRBJ2-3,-,TRBV9,-